The sequence of this T cell receptor beta chain was determined in a study of response to subunit inactivated influenza vaccine. A few counts support this clonotype. With V trimmed by 5 bases and J by 1 base, 7 bases remained unmatched. Germline V gene sequence: CDR1 SEHNR, CDR2 FQNEAQ (reference sequence). The CDR3 is 15 amino acids. TCRdb itself ran the RT-PCR reads through MiXCR, one entry per CDR3 protein. The sample has roughly 500,000 distinct CDR3 sequences, around 21% seen once; the top ten hold about 2.8%. This sample also belongs to another study, concerning T cells expressing NK-cell markers. That paper states: cDNA encoding TCR beta was synthesized via 5'RACE template switching incorporating UMIs. Four donors showed these clonotypes also leading the CD3+CD56-NKG2C+ fraction.

Specimen: CD4+ T cells sorted from PBMCs, collected roughly 12 days after vaccination. V is TRBV7-9 and J is TRBJ1-1; 7 bases fit TRBD1. This receptor was identified in a man between 50 and 59 years old who received an inactivated influenza vaccine. This CDR3 reads CASSAPGGPNTEAFF. The CDR3 DNA reads TGTGCCAGCAGCGCCCCAGGGGGGCCGAACACTGAAGCTTTCTTT.